Below are 30 T cell receptor beta chains sequenced from a single sample in a study of control samples from healthy donors and cancer patients. The data were produced by immunoSEQ multiplex PCR, yet TCRdb's version contains in-frame clones alone and is incomplete. The sample holds 150,000 or so clones, under 95% seen once. Sequencing input: blood. These receptors were taken from a man aged 35 to 55 in good health.

V gene TRBV9 combines with J gene TRBJ2-3; 7 positions match TRBD1. Germline assignment: CDR1 SGDLS and CDR2 YYNGEE. The CDR3 loop spans 19 amino acids. The ends lost 0 bases at V and 1 base at J; junction bases unmatched: 14. The CDR3 region is CASSVAGQGVRDGTDTQYF. In nucleotides, the CDR3 is TGTGCCAGCAGCGTAGCTGGGCAGGGGGTTCGGGATGGCACAGATACGCAGTATTTT.

The chain joins TRBV15 to TRBJ1-1, with D perhaps matching TRBD1 (5 bases). Trimming stripped 0 bases from V and 6 bases from J, with 11 bases between. Germline V gene sequence: CDR1 LNHNV, CDR2 YYDKDF (reference sequence). The CDR3 loop spans 14 amino acids. For the CDR3, the DNA is TGTGCCACCAGCAGAGATCGGGGGGGTTCTGAAGCTTTCTTT. Translated: CATSRDRGGSEAFF.

The chain links TRBV24-1 to TRBJ1-5; maybe TRBD1 (6 bases). The CDR3 contains 15 residues. The germline V gene has CDR1 KGHDR and CDR2 SFDVKD. The V and J ends lost 7 bases and 2 bases respectively, with 14 bases between them. DNA for the CDR3: TGTGCCACCAGCGCCACAGGGAAAGGCAATCAGCCCCAGCATTTT. It is translated as CATSATGKGNQPQHF.

The gene calls are TRBV2 and TRBJ2-1; 10 bases fit TRBD2. V lost 3 bases and J lost 14; bases outside the gene matches: 4. Germline loops: CDR1 SNHLY, CDR2 FYNNEI. The CDR3 consists of 12 residues. The CDR3 nucleotides read TGTGCCAGCAGTGAGAGGAGCGGGAGGGAGTTCTTC. It codes for CASSERSGREFF.

The rearrangement uses TRBV5-4 and TRBJ2-1; 7 positions agree with TRBD1. CDR3 length equals 20 residues. J gave up 12 bases and V 5 bases, and 32 bases lay outside the gene matches. Germline V gene lookup returns CDR1 SGHNT and CDR2 YYREEE (reference sequence). CDR3 region: CASRRGWGQRSSFPTSWQFF. The DNA for the CDR3 is TGTGCCAGCAGACGGGGCTGGGGACAGAGGAGTTCGTTCCCAACTTCATGGCAGTTCTTC.

The chain is built from TRBV5-5 and TRBJ1-5; 8 positions agree with TRBD1. V was clipped by 4 bases and J by 3 bases; unmatched bases: 6. CDR3 size: 15 residues. The V gene's germline CDR1 is SGHKS and CDR2 YYEKEE (reference sequence). The CDR3 reads CASSPRTGNNQPQHF. The CDR3, as DNA: TGTGCCAGCAGCCCCCGGACAGGGAACAATCAGCCCCAGCATTTT.

J is TRBJ1-2 and V is TRBV11-2, with D hard to call. CDR1 and CDR2 from the germline V gene are SGHAT and FQNNGV. Deletions cut 4 bases from V and 8 bases from J, with 11 bases between. The CDR3 spans 12 residues. The CDR3, as DNA: TGTGCCAGCAGCTCCCTTATGAGAGGCTACACCTTC. It yields the protein CASSSLMRGYTF.

This chain connects TRBV6-1 to TRBJ1-6, with D perhaps TRBD1 (5 bases). Trimming removed 2 bases at V and 9 bases at J, with 11 bases between. Looked up from germline, CDR1 is MNHNS and CDR2 is SASEGT. The length of the CDR3 is 14 residues. CDR3 nucleotide sequence: TGTGCCAGCAGTGAATGGGGACGGAGTTCACCCCTCCACTTT. This gives the protein CASSEWGRSSPLHF.

This clone was observed a handful of times. The rearrangement uses TRBV6-4 and TRBJ1-6, with a possible D match to TRBD1 (6 bases). Germline V gives CDR1 MRHNA, CDR2 SNTAGT. The CDR3 totals 16 residues. Between the trimmed V and J ends, which lost 7 bases and 9 bases, there was a span of 22 bases. The CDR3 DNA reads as TGTGCCAGCAACCCAATGGGGGGGGCGTTTCGTTCACCCCTCCACTTT. Residues: CASNPMGGAFRSPLHF.

This chain connects TRBV5-5 to TRBJ2-4; TRBD2 is a possible D gene (6 bases). With 2 bases removed from V and 10 bases from J, the gap between germline ends came to 16 bases. The CDR3 is 14 residues long. CDR1 is SGHKS and CDR2 is YYEKEE in the germline V gene (reference sequence). This CDR3 is CASSFGSGDGIQYF. The CDR3 DNA follows: TGTGCCAGCAGCTTCGGGAGTGGGGATGGGATTCAGTACTTC.

This chain joins TRBV7-3 and TRBJ2-5; 9 nucleotides match TRBD2. The CDR3 runs 15 residues. Losses at the gene ends were 2 bases for V and 4 bases for J; bases not matched to a gene: 5. CDR1 and CDR2 from the germline V gene are SGHTA and FQGTGA. The CDR3 sequence is CASSLGGGAGETQYF. CDR3 coding DNA: TGTGCCAGCAGCTTAGGCGGGGGGGCTGGAGAGACCCAGTACTTC.

The chain joins TRBV7-3 to TRBJ1-2; 10 bases line up with TRBD1. V shed 6 bases, J shed 8 bases, and the junction held 9 bases outside the gene matches. Per germline, CDR1 SGHTA and CDR2 FQGTGA. This CDR3 has 14 amino acids. The CDR3 DNA is TGTGCCAGCAGTCCCGGGACAGGGGCGAGGGGCTACACCTTC. Residues: CASSPGTGARGYTF.

The CDR3 protein is CSVAGQGGEKLFF. The CDR3 DNA follows: TGCAGCGTAGCGGGACAGGGAGGCGAAAAACTGTTTTTT. The chain combines TRBV29-1 with TRBJ1-4; 9 bases line up with TRBD1. The J segment lost 8 bases and the V segment lost 6 bases, leaving 7 bases of the junction unmatched. CDR3 length: 13 residues. Germline values: CDR1 SQVTM, CDR2 ANQGSEA.

The chain combines TRBV4-2 with TRBJ2-1, with 10 bases aligning to TRBD2. The CDR3 has 16 residues. Germline trimming cut 4 bases from V and 3 bases from J; bases unmatched to any gene: 6. CDR1 LGHNA and CDR2 YNFKEQ come from the germline V gene. The CDR3 region is CASSLGLAEFYNEQFF. In DNA form, the CDR3 reads TGTGCCAGCAGCCTCGGACTAGCGGAGTTCTACAATGAGCAGTTCTTC.

The J gene is TRBJ2-1, the V gene TRBV5-6; TRBD1 agrees at 10 bases. The CDR3 length is 16 residues. The germline V gene encodes CDR1 SGHDT and CDR2 YYEEEE. V gave up 0 bases and J gave up 8 bases; unmatched junction bases: 8. DNA of the CDR3: TGTGCCAGCAGCTTGGCCAAGGACAGGGGGTACGATGAGCAGTTCTTC. It encodes CASSLAKDRGYDEQFF.

The chain uses TRBV5-1 and TRBJ2-3, with no clear D. Between the trimmed V and J ends, which lost 4 bases and 4 bases, there was a span of 10 bases. The CDR3 is 13 amino acids. Germline V gene sequence: CDR1 SGHRS, CDR2 YFSETQ. In DNA, the CDR3 is TGCGCCAGCAGCCTCCCGACTTCAGATACGCAGTATTTT. This translates into CASSLPTSDTQYF.

The CDR3 loop reads CASSLGTENTEAFF. CDR3 nucleotides: TGCGCCAGCAGCTTGGGGACAGAGAACACTGAAGCTTTCTTT. The chain carries TRBV5-1 and TRBJ1-1, with a weak D call TRBD1 (6 bases). This CDR3 contains 14 residues. Trimming stripped 0 bases from V and 1 base from J, with 7 bases between. In germline, CDR1 is SGHRS, CDR2 YFSETQ. The entire variable domain, with the rest obtained from reference TRBV5-1 and TRBJ1-1, is as follows: KAGVTQTPRYLIKTRGQQVTLSCSPISGHRSVSWYQQTPGQGLQFLFEYFSETQRNKGNFPGRFSGRQFSNSRSEMNVSTLELGDSALYLCASSLGTENTEAFFGQGTRLTVV.

The chain uses TRBV11-2 and TRBJ2-1; the D is unclear. Germline CDR1 and CDR2: SGHAT and FQNNGV. The CDR3 runs 18 residues. With 6 bases removed from V and 0 bases from J, the gap between germline ends came to 21 bases. In nucleotides, the CDR3 is TGTGCCAGCAGACCGATCAGGCTGGGGTTGAGCTCCTACAATGAGCAGTTCTTC. Protein sequence: CASRPIRLGLSSYNEQFF.

This chain connects TRBV9 to TRBJ2-7; D assignment may be TRBD1 or TRBD2 (5 bases each). The CDR3 extends over 15 amino acids. Germline V lookup: CDR1 SGDLS, CDR2 YYNGEE. Trimming pared 5 bases from V and 4 bases from J, leaving 19 bases between. This CDR3 reads CASSEGWETLYEQYF. The CDR3 nucleotides are TGTGCCAGCAGTGAGGGGTGGGAAACCCTTTACGAGCAGTACTTC.

This clone was seen a single time. J is TRBJ1-1 and V is TRBV7-9, with a possible D match to TRBD1 (5 bases). Trimming pared 1 base from V and 0 bases from J, leaving 9 bases between. Germline CDR1 is SEHNR and CDR2 is FQNEAQ (reference sequence). CDR3 length equals 15 residues. CDR3 loop: CASSLGRGMNTEAFF. The CDR3 DNA reads TGTGCCAGCAGCTTAGGAAGGGGTATGAACACTGAAGCTTTCTTT.

The V and J genes are TRBV18 and TRBJ2-1, with TRBD2 matching over 11 bases. This CDR3 has 16 residues. CDR1 is KGHSH and CDR2 is LQKENI in the germline V gene. V lost 0 bases to trimming and J lost 6 bases; unmatched junction nucleotides: 4. The CDR3 is CASSPPLLAGVNEQFF. The CDR3 DNA reads TGTGCCAGCTCACCACCGTTACTAGCGGGAGTCAATGAGCAGTTCTTC. Variable domain in full (rest from reference TRBV18 and TRBJ2-1): NAGVMQNPRHLVRRRGQEARLRCSPMKGHSHVYWYRQLPEEGLKFMVYLQKENIIDESGMPKERFSAEFPKEGPSILRIQQVVRGDSAAYFCASSPPLLAGVNEQFFGPGTRLTVL.

The rearrangement joins TRBV27 to TRBJ2-7; possibly TRBD1 for D (5 bases). The V end was cut by 4 bases, the J end by 4 bases, with 8 bases between. This CDR3 has 12 residues. CDR1 MNHEY and CDR2 SMNVEV come from the germline V gene (reference sequence). The CDR3 DNA is TGTGCCAGCAGTTCTGACAGTTACGAGCAGTACTTC. Translating it yields CASSSDSYEQYF.

This chain uses TRBV5-6 with TRBJ1-2; D remains unclear. With 4 bases removed from V and 1 base from J, the gap between germline ends came to 17 bases. The CDR3 is 16 residues long. Germline-derived CDR1 and CDR2 are SGHDT and YYEEEE. The CDR3, as DNA: TGTGCCAGCAGCCCTAGCCCGGGCAGGCATAACTATGGCTACACCTTC. Its translation: CASSPSPGRHNYGYTF. Full variable domain (rest looked up from reference TRBV5-6 and TRBJ1-2): DAGVTQSPTHLIKTRGQQVTLRCSPKSGHDTVSWYQQALGQGPQFIFQYYEEEERQRGNFPDRFSGHQFPNYSSELNVNALLLGDSALYLCASSPSPGRHNYGYTFGSGTRLTVV.

CDR3 residues: CASSWEREGRSTDTQYF. CDR3 nucleotides: TGTGCCAGCAGTTGGGAGCGGGAGGGCCGATCGACAGATACGCAGTATTTT. The rearrangement uses TRBV28 and TRBJ2-3; 10 bases are a match to TRBD2. This CDR3 comprises 17 residues. Germline V gene sequence: CDR1 MDHEN, CDR2 SYDVKM. Trimming removed 4 bases from V and 3 bases from J; junction bases left unmatched: 10. The complete variable domain, with remaining parts taken from reference TRBV28 and TRBJ2-3, reads DVKVTQSSRYLVKRTGEKVFLECVQDMDHENMFWYRQDPGLGLRLIYFSYDVKMKEKGDIPEGYSVSREKKERFSLILESASTNQTSMYLCASSWEREGRSTDTQYFGPGTRLTVL.

The chain joins TRBV5-1 to TRBJ2-7, with D perhaps TRBD1 or TRBD2 (5 bases each). The CDR3 sequence is 18 residues long. The germline V gene encodes CDR1 SGHRS and CDR2 YFSETQ. Trimming removed 0 bases from V and 0 bases from J, with 19 bases in between. CDR3 region: CASSLAGRGDGTSYEQYF. CDR3 sequence (DNA): TGCGCCAGCAGCTTGGCTGGTAGAGGGGACGGCACCTCCTACGAGCAGTACTTC.

This chain joins TRBV7-3 and TRBJ2-3, with 8 bases aligning to TRBD2. The CDR3 has 15 amino acids. V was clipped by 1 base and J by 2 bases; unmatched bases: 2. From germline, CDR1 is SGHTA and CDR2 FQGTGA. DNA for the CDR3: TGTGCCAGCAGCTTAAACGGGGGGGTCACAGATACGCAGTATTTT. It encodes CASSLNGGVTDTQYF.

This clone was found once. The gene calls are TRBV28 and TRBJ2-7; 8 bases map to TRBD1. This CDR3 has 14 amino acids. With 5 bases clipped from V and 0 bases from J, the junction kept 3 bases outside the gene matches. The germline V gene encodes CDR1 MDHEN and CDR2 SYDVKM. The CDR3 here is CASSTGQASYEQYF. The CDR3 DNA is TGTGCCAGCAGTACGGGACAGGCCTCCTACGAGCAGTACTTC.

This sequence joins TRBV6-5 and TRBJ2-5; D might be TRBD2 (5 bases). Trimming removed 6 bases at V and 5 bases at J, with 13 bases between. This CDR3 spans 13 amino acids. From germline, CDR1 is MNHEY and CDR2 SVGAGI. The CDR3 loop reads CASRRTSGETQYF. The CDR3 DNA reads as TGTGCCAGCAGGAGGACTTCGGGTGAGACCCAGTACTTC.

The chain links TRBV11-3 to TRBJ2-5; TRBD1 might be the D (6 bases). CDR1 and CDR2 (germline): SGHNT, YENEEA. The CDR3 loop spans 13 amino acids. The V end lost 5 bases, the J end lost 0 bases, and 7 bases lay between the germline ends. CDR3 region: CASSDRYQETQYF. The CDR3 DNA follows: TGTGCCAGCAGCGACAGGTACCAAGAGACCCAGTACTTC.

The chain has TRBV3-1 (or the pseudogene TRBV3-2) and TRBJ2-7, with D perhaps matching TRBD2 (5 bases). This CDR3 has 16 residues. V lost 0 bases and J 6 bases, leaving 18 bases between the germline ends. Per germline, CDR1 LGHDT and CDR2 YNNKEL (reference sequence). The CDR3 DNA reads as TGTGCCAGCAGCCAAGATCGGGGAGTAGAGGGTTCCGAGCAGTACTTC. It yields the protein CASSQDRGVEGSEQYF.